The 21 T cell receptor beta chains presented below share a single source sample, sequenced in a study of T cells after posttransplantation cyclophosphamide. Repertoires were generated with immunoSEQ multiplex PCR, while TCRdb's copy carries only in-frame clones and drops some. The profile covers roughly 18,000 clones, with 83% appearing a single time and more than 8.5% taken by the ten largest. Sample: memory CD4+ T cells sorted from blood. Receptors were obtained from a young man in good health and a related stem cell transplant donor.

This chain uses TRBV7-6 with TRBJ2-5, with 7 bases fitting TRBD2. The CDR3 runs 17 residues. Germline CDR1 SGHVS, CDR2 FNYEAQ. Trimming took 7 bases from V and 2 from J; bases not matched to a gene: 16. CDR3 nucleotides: TGTGCCAGCACCACTCGGCCGGCGGGGGAGATACAAGAGACCCAGTACTTC. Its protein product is CASTTRPAGEIQETQYF.

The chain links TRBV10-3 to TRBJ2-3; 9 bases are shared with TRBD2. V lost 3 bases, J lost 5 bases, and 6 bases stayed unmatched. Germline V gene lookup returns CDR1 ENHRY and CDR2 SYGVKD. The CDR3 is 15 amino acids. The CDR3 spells CAISDGLAGRDTQYF. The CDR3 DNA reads TGTGCCATCAGTGATGGGCTAGCGGGGAGAGATACGCAGTATTTT.

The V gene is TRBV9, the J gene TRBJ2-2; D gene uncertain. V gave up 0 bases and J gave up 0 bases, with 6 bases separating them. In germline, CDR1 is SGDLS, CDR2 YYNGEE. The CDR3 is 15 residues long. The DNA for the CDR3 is TGTGCCAGCAGCGTAGGACATGCGAACACCGGGGAGCTGTTTTTT. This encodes CASSVGHANTGELFF.

CDR3 loop: CASSASGTDNSPLHF. Written as DNA, the CDR3 is TGTGCCAGCAGCGCTTCCGGGACAGATAATTCACCCCTCCACTTT. This chain connects TRBV5-4 to TRBJ1-6; 7 nucleotides agree with TRBD1. CDR3 length: 15 amino acids. Germline V gene sequence: CDR1 SGHNT, CDR2 YYREEE (reference sequence). The V and J ends lost 4 bases and 5 bases, in that order; junction bases with no gene match: 6.

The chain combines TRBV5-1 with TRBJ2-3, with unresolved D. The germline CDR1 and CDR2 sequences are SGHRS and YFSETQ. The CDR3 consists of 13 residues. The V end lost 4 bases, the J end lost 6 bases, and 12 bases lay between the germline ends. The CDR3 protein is CASSADLGDTQYF. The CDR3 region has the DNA TGCGCCAGCAGCGCTGACTTGGGTGATACGCAGTATTTT.

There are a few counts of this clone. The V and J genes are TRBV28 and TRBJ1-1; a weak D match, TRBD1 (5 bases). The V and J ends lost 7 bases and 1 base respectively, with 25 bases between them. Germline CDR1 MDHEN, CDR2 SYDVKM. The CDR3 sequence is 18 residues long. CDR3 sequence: CASIPASAGGMRNTEAFF. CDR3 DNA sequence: TGTGCCAGCATCCCAGCCTCGGCCGGGGGAATGAGGAACACTGAAGCTTTCTTT.

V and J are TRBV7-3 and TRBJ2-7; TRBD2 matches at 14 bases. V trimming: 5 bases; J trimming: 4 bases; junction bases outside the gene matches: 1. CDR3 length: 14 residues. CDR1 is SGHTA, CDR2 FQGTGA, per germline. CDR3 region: CASSGTSGGYEQYF. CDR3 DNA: TGTGCCAGCAGCGGGACTAGCGGGGGATACGAGCAGTACTTC.

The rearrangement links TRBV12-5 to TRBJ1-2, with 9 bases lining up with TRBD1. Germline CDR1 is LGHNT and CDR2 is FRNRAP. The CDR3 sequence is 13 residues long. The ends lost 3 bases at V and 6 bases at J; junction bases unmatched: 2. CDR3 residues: CASGLTGGHGYTF. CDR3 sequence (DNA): TGTGCTAGTGGTTTAACAGGGGGCCATGGCTACACCTTC.

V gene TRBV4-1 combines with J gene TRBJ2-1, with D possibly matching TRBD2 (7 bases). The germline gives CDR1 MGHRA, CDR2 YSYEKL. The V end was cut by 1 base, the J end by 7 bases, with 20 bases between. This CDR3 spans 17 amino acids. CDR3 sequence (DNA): TGCGCCAGCAGCCAAGGCCTGGGGGGGGCCGTAAAGAATGAGCAGTTCTTC. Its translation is CASSQGLGGAVKNEQFF.

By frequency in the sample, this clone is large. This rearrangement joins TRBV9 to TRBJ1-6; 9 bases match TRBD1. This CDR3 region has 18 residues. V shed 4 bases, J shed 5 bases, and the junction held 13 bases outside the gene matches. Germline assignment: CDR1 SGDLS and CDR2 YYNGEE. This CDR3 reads CASSSTRPGQGNNSPLHF. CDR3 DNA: TGTGCCAGCAGCTCAACCAGACCGGGACAGGGAAATAATTCACCCCTCCACTTT.

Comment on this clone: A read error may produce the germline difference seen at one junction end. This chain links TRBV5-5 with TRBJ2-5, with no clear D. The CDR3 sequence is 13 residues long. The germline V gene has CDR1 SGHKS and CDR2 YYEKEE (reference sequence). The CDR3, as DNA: TGTGGCAGCAGCTTGTCGAGCCAAGAGACCCAGTACTTC. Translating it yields CGSSLSSQETQYF.

The CDR3 loop is CASSLARQGGTEAFF. The CDR3 DNA reads as TGTGCCAGCAGCTTAGCGCGACAGGGGGGCACTGAAGCTTTCTTT. The J gene is TRBJ1-1, the V gene TRBV7-8; 9 bases are a match to TRBD1. CDR3 length: 15 residues. Germline values: CDR1 SGHVS, CDR2 FQNEAQ. V shed 0 bases and J 4 bases; nucleotides not matched to a gene: 3.

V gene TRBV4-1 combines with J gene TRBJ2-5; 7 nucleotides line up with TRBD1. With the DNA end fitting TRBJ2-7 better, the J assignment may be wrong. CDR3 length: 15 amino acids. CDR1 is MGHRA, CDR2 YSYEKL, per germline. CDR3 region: CASSPAGARGYEQYF. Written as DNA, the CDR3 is TGCGCCAGCAGCCCGGCAGGGGCCAGGGGGTACGAGCAGTACTTC.

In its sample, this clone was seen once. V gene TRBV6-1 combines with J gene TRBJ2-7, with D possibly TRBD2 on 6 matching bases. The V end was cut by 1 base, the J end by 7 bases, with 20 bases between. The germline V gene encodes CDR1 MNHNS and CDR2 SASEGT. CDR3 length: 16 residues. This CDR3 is CASSEELAAMGGEQYF. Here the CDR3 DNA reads TGTGCCAGCAGTGAAGAACTAGCCGCGATGGGGGGTGAGCAGTACTTC.

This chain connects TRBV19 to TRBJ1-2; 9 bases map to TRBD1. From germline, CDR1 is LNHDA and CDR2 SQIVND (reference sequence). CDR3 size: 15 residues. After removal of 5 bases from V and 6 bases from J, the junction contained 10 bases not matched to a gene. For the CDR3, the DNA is TGTGCCAGTAGTTCGGGACAGGGCGGGACAGATGGCTACACCTTC. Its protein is CASSSGQGGTDGYTF.

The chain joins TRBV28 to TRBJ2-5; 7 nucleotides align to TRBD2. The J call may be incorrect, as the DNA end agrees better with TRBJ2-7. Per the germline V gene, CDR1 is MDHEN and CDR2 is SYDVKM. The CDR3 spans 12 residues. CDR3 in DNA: TGTGCCACCTCGCGGGAGACCTACGAGCAGTACTTC. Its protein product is CATSRETYEQYF.

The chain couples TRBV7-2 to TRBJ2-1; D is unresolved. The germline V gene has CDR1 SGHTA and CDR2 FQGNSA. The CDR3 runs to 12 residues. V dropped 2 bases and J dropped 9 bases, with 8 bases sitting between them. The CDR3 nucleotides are TGTGCCAGCAGCTTAATGCGTGTTGAGCAGTTCTTC. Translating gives CASSLMRVEQFF.

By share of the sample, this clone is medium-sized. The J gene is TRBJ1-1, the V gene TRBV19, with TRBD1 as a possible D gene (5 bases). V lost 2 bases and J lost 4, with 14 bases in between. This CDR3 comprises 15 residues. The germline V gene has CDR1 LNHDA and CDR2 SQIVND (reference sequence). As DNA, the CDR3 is TGTGCCAGTAGTATAACCGGGACTGGCGGCACTGAAGCTTTCTTT. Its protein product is CASSITGTGGTEAFF.

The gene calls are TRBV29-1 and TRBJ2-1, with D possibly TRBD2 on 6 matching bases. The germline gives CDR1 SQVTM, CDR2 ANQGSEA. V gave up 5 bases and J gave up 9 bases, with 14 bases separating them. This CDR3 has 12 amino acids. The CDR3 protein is CSVTRDGSEQFF. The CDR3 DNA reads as TGCAGCGTTACCCGTGACGGGAGTGAGCAGTTCTTC.

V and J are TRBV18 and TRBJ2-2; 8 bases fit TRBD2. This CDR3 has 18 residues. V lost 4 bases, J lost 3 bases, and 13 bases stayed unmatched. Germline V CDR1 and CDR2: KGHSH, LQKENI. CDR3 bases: TGTGCCAGCTCACTCTTGGAGATATACGGGAGGGACACCGGGGAGCTGTTTTTT. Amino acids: CASSLLEIYGRDTGELFF.

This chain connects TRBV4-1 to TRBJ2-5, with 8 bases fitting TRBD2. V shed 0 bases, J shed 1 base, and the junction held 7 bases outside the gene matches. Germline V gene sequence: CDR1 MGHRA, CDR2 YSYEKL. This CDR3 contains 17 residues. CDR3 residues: CASSQDFSGALQETQYF. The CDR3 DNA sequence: TGCGCCAGCAGCCAAGATTTTAGCGGGGCCCTCCAAGAGACCCAGTACTTC.